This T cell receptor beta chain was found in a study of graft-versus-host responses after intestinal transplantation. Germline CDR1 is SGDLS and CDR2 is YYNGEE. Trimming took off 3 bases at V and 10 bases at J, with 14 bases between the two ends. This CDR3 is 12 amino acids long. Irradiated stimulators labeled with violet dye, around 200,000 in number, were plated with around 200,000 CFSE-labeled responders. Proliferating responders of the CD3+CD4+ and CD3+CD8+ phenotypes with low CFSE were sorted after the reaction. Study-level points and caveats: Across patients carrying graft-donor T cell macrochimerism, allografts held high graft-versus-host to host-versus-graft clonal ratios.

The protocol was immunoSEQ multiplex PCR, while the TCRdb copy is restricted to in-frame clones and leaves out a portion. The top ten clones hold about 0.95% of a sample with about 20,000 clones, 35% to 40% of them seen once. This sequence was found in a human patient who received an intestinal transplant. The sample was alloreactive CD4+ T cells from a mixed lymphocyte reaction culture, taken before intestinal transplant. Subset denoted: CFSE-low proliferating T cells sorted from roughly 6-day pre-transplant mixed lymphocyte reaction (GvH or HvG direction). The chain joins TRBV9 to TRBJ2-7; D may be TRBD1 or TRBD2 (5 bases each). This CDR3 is CASSGPSGAQYF. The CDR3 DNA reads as TGTGCCAGCAGCGGACCCTCCGGGGCCCAGTACTTC.